This note documents a single TCR beta chain sequence. Its antigen has not been determined. Base-call qualities are not available, and no considerably larger clone is one nucleotide away. These data come from a study of blood T cells in healthy people across ages (dated by TCRdb to the mid-2010s). Background for the entire study: In model experiments, template switching captured about one uniquely barcoded TCR beta cDNA molecule for every two T cells. Using deep sequencing normalized with unique cDNA molecular identifiers, the study measured how TCR beta repertoire diversity changes with age. Four age groups were formed from the donors: young (average 16 years), middle-aged (approximately 40), aged (about 62) and long-lived (approximately 80). To avoid experimental bias, donors of different ages were distributed randomly across sequencing lanes. Two additional independent replicas of 1 million unique cDNA reads from the same blood draw were analyzed for two donors (one aged 18 to 29 and one aged 80 or older). Overall study results and their limits: Compared with the aged group, the long-lived group had more naive CD4+ T cells, fewer expanded clones and increased TCR diversity, suggesting age selection. Bulk unsorted PBMC profiling prevented conclusive comparison of naive and antigen-experienced compartments. Total diversity estimates from one million sequenced T cells were considered lower bounds and underestimates. A strong correlation was found between observed TCR beta diversity and the percentage of naive T cells measured by flow cytometry. As age increased, observed TCR beta diversity per million T cells dropped in a roughly linear way, and a significant reduction was already evident by age 40. The CMV infection status of donors was not known, potentially confounding age-related changes in expanded clonotypes.

Library construction relied on 5' RACE. The reads were generated on an Illumina HiSeq 2500. The second PCR ran for about 6 to 11 cycles and used a J-beta primer mix along with a sample-barcoded 5' primer. A unique molecular identifier was introduced onto each TCR beta cDNA molecule by a template-switch 5' adaptor carrying 12 random nucleotides. Each sample yielded at least 2.5 million CDR3-containing paired-end reads. First-strand cDNA was synthesized from all RNA with the Mint cDNA synthesis kit, primed by a TRBC-specific oligonucleotide. Following uracil-DNA glycosylase treatment, a first 18-cycle PCR with universal primers M1SS and BC2_uni_R was performed on all cDNA. In the paper's pipeline: Normalization of each sample was performed by random selection of 1 million high-quality reads, each carrying a distinct molecular identifier. Instead of being binned into consensus sequences, reads with shared molecular identifiers were discarded. MiTCR, set to a Q25 quality threshold and the strictest error-elimination algorithm, was used for CDR3 identification, clonotype clustering and error correction. Lower-bound total TCR beta diversity was estimated with a nonparametric unseen species model using Euler transformation. TCRdb ran its own pipeline on the public reads, namely fastp trimming at Q25 and MiXCR clone calling, and kept in-frame beta chains. All rows with the same CDR3 protein become a single entry with the most common DNA and genes. The authors' filters were not applied to this entry. The sample yields roughly 860,000 distinct CDR3 sequences; under 80% were counted once. The ten biggest clones cover 28% of the sample.

Donors were a few dozen systemically healthy Caucasian individuals from Russia aged roughly 6 to 90 years. Each donor gave about 9.2 milliliters of peripheral blood, drawn into EDTA-treated Vacutainer tubes. PBMCs were isolated by Ficoll-Paque density-gradient centrifugation, with at least 7 million obtained per sample. Total RNA, at least 5 micrograms per sample, was extracted from PBMCs with Trizol reagent. For every donor, an aliquot of PBMCs went through flow cytometry to measure the percentages of naive CD45RAhigh/CD27high T cells. V has 5 bases trimmed and J has 0 bases trimmed; junction bases matching no gene number 4. Based on the germline V gene, the CDR1 and CDR2 sequences are MDHEN and SYDVKM. The CDR3 measures 17 amino acids from cysteine to phenylalanine. The kept DNA is CDR3 alone, 51 bases in frame from the first base.

The sample consisted of blood. This sequence originates from a man under 40 in good health. Recombination linked TRBV28 to TRBJ2-6; 10 of the junction bases match TRBD1. The DNA is TGTGCCAGCAGTCACCGGGACAGGGGCTCTGGGGCCAACGTCCTGACTTTC. Its protein is CASSHRDRGSGANVLTF.